One sample yielded the 20 T cell receptor beta chains listed below, sequenced in a study of CD8+ T cells in alopecia areata. Sequencing relied on a cDNA template that was reverse transcribed from extracted RNA. The assay was immunoSEQ multiplex PCR, and TCRdb's table has in-frame clones only and misses some. The sample records under 300,000 clones, roughly 69% being singletons. The source was CD4+ T cells sorted from blood, collected at week 0. Receptors were obtained from a human donor with alopecia areata.

The rearrangement links TRBV30 to TRBJ2-2; D gene unclear. Germline assignment: CDR1 GTSNPN and CDR2 SVGIG (reference sequence). The V end lost 0 bases, the J end lost 7 bases, and 9 bases lay between the germline ends. The CDR3 extends over 13 amino acids. CDR3: CAWSVRLDGELFF. The CDR3 DNA reads as TGTGCCTGGAGTGTACGTCTTGACGGGGAGCTGTTTTTT.

The J gene is TRBJ2-5, the V gene TRBV30, with TRBD1 identical over 9 bases. The CDR3 sequence is 13 residues long. J gave up 8 bases and V 7 bases, and 11 bases lay outside the gene matches. Germline V gives CDR1 GTSNPN, CDR2 SVGIG (reference sequence). DNA of the CDR3: TGTGCCTACGGGACAGGGAGATTGAATACCCAGTACTTC. It yields the protein CAYGTGRLNTQYF.

Of note for this clone: The sample carries other DNA sequences with the same CDR3. The CDR3 here is CSVDPSTDTQYF. As DNA, the CDR3 is TGCAGCGTTGATCCCAGCACAGATACGCAGTATTTT. The chain employs TRBV29-1 and TRBJ2-3, with D hard to call. Deletions cut 3 bases from V and 0 bases from J, with 4 bases between. CDR1 and CDR2 (germline): SQVTM, ANQGSEA. The length of the CDR3 is 12 residues.

The chain links TRBV4-2 to TRBJ2-1; 12 nucleotides match TRBD2. From germline, CDR1 is LGHNA and CDR2 YNFKEQ. The CDR3 spans 16 residues. The V gene end was trimmed by 1 base and the J gene end by 2 bases; junction bases not matched to a gene: 0. The CDR3 nucleotides are TGTGCCAGCAGCCAAGGGACTAGCGGGGCCTACAATGAGCAGTTCTTC. Its protein is CASSQGTSGAYNEQFF.

Concerning this clone: Other DNA sequences in the same sample also yield this CDR3. The rearrangement uses TRBV9 and TRBJ2-3; no firm D call. Germline V CDR1 and CDR2: SGDLS, YYNGEE. The ends were cut back, 0 bases at V and 2 bases at J, with 7 bases in the middle. This CDR3 spans 14 amino acids. As DNA, the CDR3 is TGTGCCAGCAGCGTAGGTTCTCTCACAGATACGCAGTATTTT. This translates into CASSVGSLTDTQYF.

The chain has TRBV9 and TRBJ2-5; D possibly corresponds to TRBD2 (5 bases). The V gene's germline CDR1 is SGDLS and CDR2 YYNGEE. There are 14 residues in the CDR3. V lost 0 bases and J lost 2, with 8 bases in between. The CDR3 coding sequence is TGTGCCAGCAGCGTAGGGCCGGGGCAAGAGACCCAGTACTTC. This sequence encodes CASSVGPGQETQYF.

The chain uses TRBV30 and TRBJ1-6; D is undetermined. CDR3 length: 12 amino acids. Per the germline V gene, CDR1 is GTSNPN and CDR2 is SVGIG (reference sequence). V lost 4 bases and J 10 bases, leaving 11 bases between the germline ends. The DNA of the CDR3 is TGTGCCTGGAAGGGAGGAGAGTCACCCCTCCACTTT. Encoded protein: CAWKGGESPLHF.

The sample holds one count of this clone. The chain has TRBV6-5 and TRBJ2-2, with D perhaps TRBD2 (6 bases). Trimming shortened V by 7 bases and J by 4 bases, and 10 bases separated the two germline ends. Germline V gene data show CDR1 as MNHEY and CDR2 as SVGAGI. This CDR3 region has 13 residues. CDR3 amino acids: CASKREPTGELFF. CDR3 bases: TGTGCCAGCAAACGGGAGCCCACCGGGGAGCTGTTTTTT.

This sequence joins TRBV11-2 and TRBJ2-7; D tentatively reads TRBD1 or TRBD2 (6 bases each). Trimming removed 2 bases at V and 2 bases at J, with 7 bases between. Germline values: CDR1 SGHAT, CDR2 FQNNGV. The CDR3 contains 13 residues. In nucleotides, the CDR3 is TGTGCCAGCAGCTTAAGGGGGGCCTACGAGCAGTACTTC. This encodes CASSLRGAYEQYF.

This clone was picked up a small number of times. The chain carries TRBV30 and TRBJ1-1; possible D gene TRBD1, 5 bases. Trimming removed 8 bases at V and 5 bases at J, with 12 bases between. Germline V gives CDR1 GTSNPN, CDR2 SVGIG (reference sequence). CDR3 length equals 11 residues. The CDR3 sequence: CARMWGTEAFF. The CDR3 nucleotides are TGTGCCCGGATGTGGGGGACTGAAGCTTTCTTT.

The chain employs TRBV27 and TRBJ1-2; D gene unclear. The germline V gene has CDR1 MNHEY and CDR2 SMNVEV (reference sequence). CDR3 length equals 15 residues. V shed 5 bases and J shed 4 bases, with 17 bases lying between them. The CDR3 protein is CASSTVGGLSYGYTF. The CDR3 bases are TGTGCCAGCAGTACCGTCGGAGGGTTATCCTATGGCTACACCTTC.

This clone occurred a few times. The rearrangement links TRBV29-1 to TRBJ2-7, with D maybe TRBD1 (5 bases). Trimming cost V 3 bases and J 5 bases, with 14 bases left between them. The germline V gene encodes CDR1 SQVTM and CDR2 ANQGSEA. The CDR3 extends over 13 amino acids. In DNA form, the CDR3 reads TGCAGCGTTGAGGGTCAGGGAATCAACGAGCAGTACTTC. Encoded protein: CSVEGQGINEQYF.

The chain couples TRBV7-8 to TRBJ2-7; no reliable D call. V dropped 3 bases and J dropped 3 bases, with 18 bases sitting between them. Germline CDR1 is SGHVS and CDR2 is FQNEAQ. The length of the CDR3 is 16 residues. The CDR3 nucleotides are TGTGCCAGCAGCTTTGGTCGATCAAAGGGATTCTACGAGCAGTACTTC. Amino acid sequence: CASSFGRSKGFYEQYF.

This clone was found a few times. Other nucleotide sequences from this sample produce the same CDR3. The chain couples TRBV30 to TRBJ1-5; D not resolved. The CDR3 runs 13 residues. Between the trimmed V and J ends, which lost 1 base and 3 bases, there was a span of 7 bases. Germline V gene data show CDR1 as GTSNPN and CDR2 as SVGIG (reference sequence). In DNA, the CDR3 is TGTGCCTGGAGTGGCACAGTCAATCAGCCCCAGCATTTT. Encoded protein: CAWSGTVNQPQHF.

This chain joins TRBV9 and TRBJ2-1; D gene uncertain. Per the germline V gene, CDR1 is SGDLS and CDR2 is YYNGEE. Trimming stripped 7 bases from V and 8 bases from J, with 16 bases between. The CDR3 extends over 13 amino acids. Here the CDR3 reads CASGLRVMDEQFF. CDR3 sequence (DNA): TGTGCCAGCGGTTTAAGGGTTATGGATGAGCAGTTCTTC.

This clone occurred a few times. Other DNA variants within this sample encode the same CDR3. The chain has TRBV15 and TRBJ2-5; tentatively, D is TRBD2 (6 bases). Germline-derived CDR1 and CDR2 are LNHNV and YYDKDF (reference sequence). V lost 0 bases and J lost 1, with 9 bases in between. The CDR3 runs 15 residues. DNA for the CDR3: TGTGCCACCAGCAGAGATAGGGGACTCCAAGAGACCCAGTACTTC. Translated: CATSRDRGLQETQYF.

The V call is TRBV15, the J call TRBJ2-3; 11 bases agree with TRBD2. This CDR3 is 18 amino acids long. V dropped 0 bases and J dropped 1; count of bases not matched to a gene: 6. Germline loops: CDR1 LNHNV, CDR2 YYDKDF (reference sequence). The CDR3 here is CATSRDRIAGGRTDTQYF. The CDR3 DNA reads as TGTGCCACCAGCAGAGATCGAATAGCGGGGGGGCGCACAGATACGCAGTATTTT.

This clone was seen a single time. Here the CDR3 DNA reads TGCAGCGTATACAGGGAGGATGATACGCAGTATTTT. Translated, it gives CSVYREDDTQYF. The V and J genes are TRBV29-1 and TRBJ2-3; tentatively, D is TRBD1 or TRBD2 (6 bases each). Germline CDR1 and CDR2: SQVTM and ANQGSEA. CDR3 length equals 12 residues. Trimming shortened V by 6 bases and J by 6 bases, and 13 bases separated the two germline ends.

A note on this clone: This same CDR3 is encoded by further DNA sequences in the sample. The chain links TRBV7-9 to TRBJ1-2; D is unclear. The CDR3 length is 13 residues. V gave up 5 bases and J gave up 3 bases, with 10 bases separating them. Germline CDR1 is SEHNR and CDR2 is FQNEAQ (reference sequence). The CDR3 sequence: CASSAGNYYGYTF. Written as DNA, the CDR3 is TGTGCCAGCAGCGCCGGCAACTACTATGGCTACACCTTC.

The chain uses TRBV18 and TRBJ1-5; 9 bases are a match to TRBD1. The CDR3 covers 14 residues. V was clipped by 5 bases and J by 3 bases; unmatched bases: 2. Germline V gene sequence: CDR1 KGHSH, CDR2 LQKENI. The DNA of the CDR3 is TGTGCCAGCTCAACAGGGGGCAACAATCAGCCCCAGCATTTT. Translating it yields CASSTGGNNQPQHF.